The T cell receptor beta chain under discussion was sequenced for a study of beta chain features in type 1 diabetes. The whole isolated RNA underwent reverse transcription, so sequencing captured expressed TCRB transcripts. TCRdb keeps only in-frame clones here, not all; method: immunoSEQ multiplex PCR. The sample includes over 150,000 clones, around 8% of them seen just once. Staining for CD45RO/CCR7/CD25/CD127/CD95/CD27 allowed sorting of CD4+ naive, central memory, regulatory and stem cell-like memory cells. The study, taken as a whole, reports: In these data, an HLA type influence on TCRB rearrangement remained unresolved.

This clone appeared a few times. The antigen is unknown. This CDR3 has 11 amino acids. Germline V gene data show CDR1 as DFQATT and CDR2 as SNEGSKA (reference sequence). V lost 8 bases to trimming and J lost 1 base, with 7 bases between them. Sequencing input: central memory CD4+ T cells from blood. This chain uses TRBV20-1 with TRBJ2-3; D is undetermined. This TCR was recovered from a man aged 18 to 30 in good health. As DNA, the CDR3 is TGCAGTTTCGCGGGCACAGATACGCAGTATTTT. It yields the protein CSFAGTDTQYF.